A single sample gave rise to the 28 T cell receptor beta chains below, sequenced in a study of T cell changes during pregnancy in multiple sclerosis. TCRdb's table, derived via immunoSEQ multiplex PCR, lists solely in-frame clones and lacks some. The sample lists 100,000 or so clones; 85% to 95% were seen once. The sample here was peripheral blood, taken in the third trimester of pregnancy. These receptors came from a female donor with multiple sclerosis, enrolled in a pregnancy study.

This chain uses TRBV15 with TRBJ1-1; D remains ambiguous. The CDR3 covers 15 residues. Germline-derived CDR1 and CDR2 are LNHNV and YYDKDF (reference sequence). Trimming removed 0 bases at V and 2 bases at J, with 10 bases between. CDR3 coding DNA: TGTGCCACCAGCAGAGATCCAGATTTAAACACTGAAGCTTTCTTT. Its translation: CATSRDPDLNTEAFF.

This chain links TRBV7-9 with TRBJ2-7, with 7 nucleotides matching TRBD2. The V and J ends lost 0 bases and 6 bases, in that order; junction bases with no gene match: 8. From germline, CDR1 is SEHNR and CDR2 FQNEAQ (reference sequence). The CDR3 loop spans 15 amino acids. For the CDR3, the DNA is TGTGCCAGCAGCTTAGCGGGAGGGATTGGAAGCGAGCAGTACTTC. It is translated as CASSLAGGIGSEQYF.

This chain joins TRBV5-1 and TRBJ2-7; D may be TRBD1 (6 bases). Trimming left V 3 bases short and J 2 bases short, with 21 bases between. CDR1 SGHRS and CDR2 YFSETQ come from the germline V gene. This CDR3 has 17 amino acids. The chain's CDR3 is CASSSYTGTMSTYEQYF. CDR3 sequence (DNA): TGCGCCAGCAGCTCCTATACCGGGACAATGTCAACCTACGAGCAGTACTTC.

The CDR3 DNA is TGTGCCAGCAGCGCCAGACAGGGTCGCCCCCACAATGAGCAGTTCTTC. Its translation: CASSARQGRPHNEQFF. J is TRBJ2-1 and V is TRBV9; 7 nucleotides align to TRBD1. V shed 3 bases, J shed 5 bases, and the junction held 11 bases outside the gene matches. From germline, CDR1 is SGDLS and CDR2 YYNGEE. This CDR3 has 16 residues.

The rearrangement links TRBV11-3 to TRBJ1-1; no clear D. Between the trimmed V and J ends, which lost 5 bases and 1 base, there was a span of 8 bases. Germline lookup yields CDR1 SGHNT and CDR2 YENEEA. The CDR3 totals 13 residues. CDR3 sequence: CASSLGGNTEAFF. In DNA form, the CDR3 reads TGTGCCAGCAGCCTAGGAGGGAACACTGAAGCTTTCTTT.

The rearrangement links TRBV7-9 to TRBJ1-4, with 8 bases lining up with TRBD1. CDR3 length: 14 amino acids. V gave up 4 bases and J gave up 8 bases; unmatched junction bases: 6. The V gene's germline CDR1 is SEHNR and CDR2 FQNEAQ (reference sequence). The CDR3 sequence: CASSSGQGGEKLFF. The CDR3 DNA is TGTGCCAGCAGCTCCGGACAGGGAGGAGAAAAACTGTTTTTT.

The chain combines TRBV6-1 with TRBJ1-4, with TRBD1 matching over 10 bases. The CDR3 is 15 amino acids. Germline V gene sequence: CDR1 MNHNS, CDR2 SASEGT. Trimming removed 4 bases from V and 8 bases from J; junction bases left unmatched: 7. The CDR3 DNA is TGTGCCAGCAGTGGTGGGACAGGGGTCTTGGAAAAACTGTTTTTT. As protein: CASSGGTGVLEKLFF.

The chain carries TRBV6-6 and TRBJ2-7, with a tentative D call TRBD1 (6 bases). V gave up 6 bases and J gave up 6 bases, with 15 bases separating them. The CDR3 sequence is 13 residues long. The germline V gene encodes CDR1 MNHNY and CDR2 SVGAGI (reference sequence). The CDR3 DNA is TGTGCCAGCAGCCGGTTACAGGGTTTCGAGCAGTACTTC. Its protein product is CASSRLQGFEQYF.

The gene calls are TRBV7-9 and TRBJ2-2; possible D gene TRBD2, 6 bases. This CDR3 has 15 amino acids. The germline V gene has CDR1 SEHNR and CDR2 FQNEAQ (reference sequence). Trimming removed 6 bases at V and 2 bases at J, with 13 bases between. The CDR3 reads CASRSRDSNTGELFF. CDR3 DNA sequence: TGTGCCAGCAGATCCCGGGACTCTAACACCGGGGAGCTGTTTTTT. Full variable domain (missing parts from reference TRBV7-9 and TRBJ2-2): DTGVSQNPRHKITKRGQNVTFRCDPISEHNRLYWYRQTLGQGPEFLTYFQNEAQLEKSRLLSDRFSAERPKGSFSTLEIQRTEQGDSAMYLCASRSRDSNTGELFFGEGSRLTVL.

This clone came up once. The gene calls are TRBV27 and TRBJ2-7; tentatively, D is TRBD2 (6 bases). Germline V gene data show CDR1 as MNHEY and CDR2 as SMNVEV (reference sequence). Trimming removed 2 bases from V and 5 bases from J, with 10 bases in between. The CDR3 extends over 13 amino acids. The CDR3 is CASSLARDNEQYF. The CDR3 coding sequence is TGTGCCAGCAGTTTAGCGCGGGATAACGAGCAGTACTTC.

The genes are TRBV9 and TRBJ2-7, with no clear D. V dropped 0 bases and J dropped 6 bases, with 10 bases sitting between them. The CDR3 covers 13 residues. Germline V gene lookup returns CDR1 SGDLS and CDR2 YYNGEE. The CDR3 reads CASSVANIGEQYF. DNA of the CDR3: TGTGCCAGCAGCGTAGCAAATATCGGCGAGCAGTACTTC.

The J gene is TRBJ1-2, the V gene TRBV13; a weak D match, TRBD1 (5 bases). V was pared by 2 bases and J by 4 bases, with 8 bases between. The CDR3 loop spans 13 amino acids. CDR1 and CDR2 from the germline V gene are PRHDT and FYEKMQ (reference sequence). In DNA, the CDR3 is TGTGCCAGCAGCTTACGGGGGGGCTATGGCTACACCTTC. It yields the protein CASSLRGGYGYTF.

The J gene is TRBJ1-3, the V gene TRBV9; TRBD1 agrees at 7 bases. This CDR3 spans 15 amino acids. V shed 4 bases, J shed 7 bases, and the junction held 11 bases outside the gene matches. Germline values: CDR1 SGDLS, CDR2 YYNGEE. The CDR3 DNA sequence: TGTGCCAGCAGCTCTCGACAGGGCCCTCGGAACACCATATATTTT. This translates into CASSSRQGPRNTIYF.

The genes are TRBV4-2 and TRBJ2-4; the match to TRBD2 covers 13 bases. V dropped 4 bases and J dropped 0; count of bases not matched to a gene: 12. CDR3 length: 20 amino acids. Germline-derived CDR1 and CDR2 are LGHNA and YNFKEQ. The CDR3 protein is CASSRAGLAGVTIAKNIQYF. Here the CDR3 DNA reads TGTGCCAGCAGCCGAGCAGGACTAGCGGGAGTCACCATAGCCAAAAACATTCAGTACTTC.

The J gene is TRBJ2-7, the V gene TRBV27, with 15 bases fitting TRBD2. This CDR3 region has 15 residues. Per germline, CDR1 MNHEY and CDR2 SMNVEV (reference sequence). The V segment lost 3 bases and the J segment 6 bases; nucleotides outside the gene matches: 3. CDR3 in DNA: TGTGCCAGCAGTTTCGGACTAGCGGGAGGGAGCGAGCAGTACTTC. Its protein product is CASSFGLAGGSEQYF.

This chain uses TRBV4-3 with TRBJ1-2; D is undetermined. The CDR3 contains 17 residues. Germline V gene lookup returns CDR1 LGHNA and CDR2 YSLEER. V lost 0 bases and J 0 bases, leaving 14 bases between the germline ends. The CDR3 region is CASSQELLAGSNYGYTF. CDR3 coding DNA: TGCGCCAGCAGCCAAGAACTGTTGGCAGGCTCTAACTATGGCTACACCTTC.

The chain is built from TRBV5-1 and TRBJ2-1, with 11 positions matching TRBD1. The CDR3 runs 16 residues. CDR1 is SGHRS and CDR2 is YFSETQ in the germline V gene. After removal of 1 base from V and 7 bases from J, the junction contained 7 bases not matched to a gene. The CDR3 nucleotides read TGCGCCAGCAGCTTGTTTCCGGGACAGGGGGGGAATGAGCAGTTCTTC. It specifies CASSLFPGQGGNEQFF.

This chain joins TRBV9 and TRBJ2-1; 8 positions match TRBD2. The germline V gene encodes CDR1 SGDLS and CDR2 YYNGEE. The junction had 7 bases not matched to a gene; V was cut back by 0 bases and J by 8 bases. CDR3 length equals 15 residues. The CDR3 sequence is CASSVDPTSVYEQFF. DNA of the CDR3: TGTGCCAGCAGCGTAGACCCGACTAGCGTCTATGAGCAGTTCTTC.

The V and J genes are TRBV23-1 and TRBJ2-1; the match to TRBD1 covers 10 bases. TRBV23-1 is given ORF status, its function remaining uncertain. V trimming: 8 bases; J trimming: 6 bases; junction bases outside the gene matches: 10. CDR3 size: 15 residues. The CDR3 DNA follows: TGCGCCAGCCGACAGGACAGGGGGTTCGGCAATGAGCAGTTCTTC. It encodes CASRQDRGFGNEQFF.

The chain employs TRBV2 and TRBJ2-7; D ambiguous. The germline V and J ends were trimmed by 4 bases and 2 bases, with 6 bases remaining between them. The CDR3 extends over 12 amino acids. Per the germline V gene, CDR1 is SNHLY and CDR2 is FYNNEI. The CDR3 bases are TGTGCCAGCAGTGGACTGACCTACGAGCAGTACTTC. The encoded protein is CASSGLTYEQYF.

The chain joins TRBV2 to TRBJ2-5; 10 nucleotides line up with TRBD1. Per the germline V gene, CDR1 is SNHLY and CDR2 is FYNNEI. This CDR3 comprises 15 residues. J was trimmed by 4 bases and V by 6 bases; bases with no gene match: 8. CDR3: CASRSWGQGTETQYF. The CDR3, as DNA: TGTGCCAGCAGAAGCTGGGGACAGGGGACAGAGACCCAGTACTTC.

The V and J genes are TRBV28 and TRBJ2-4; TRBD2 might be the D (6 bases). Per the germline V gene, CDR1 is MDHEN and CDR2 is SYDVKM. The CDR3 covers 15 residues. V shed 6 bases and J shed 15 bases, with 27 bases lying between them. For the CDR3, the DNA is TGTGCCAGCAGCCCACCGGGACTCTCGACGGGTATGGCGTACTTC. Protein product: CASSPPGLSTGMAYF. The full variable domain, in which reference TRBV28 and TRBJ2-4 provide the parts outside the CDR3, is DVKVTQSSRYLVKRTGEKVFLECVQDMDHENMFWYRQDPGLGLRLIYFSYDVKMKEKGDIPEGYSVSREKKERFSLILESASTNQTSMYLCASSPPGLSTGMAYFGAGTRLSVL.

This clone has only one observation. The rearrangement links TRBV6-1 to TRBJ2-7, with D possibly being TRBD1 (5 bases). Trimming stripped 6 bases from V and 2 bases from J, with 14 bases between. CDR3 length equals 14 residues. Germline loops: CDR1 MNHNS, CDR2 SASEGT. The CDR3 DNA reads as TGTGCCAGCAGCACCTGGACATTTACCTACGAGCAGTACTTC. Translated, it gives CASSTWTFTYEQYF.

This chain uses TRBV5-1 with TRBJ2-7; D may be TRBD2 (5 bases). Germline-derived CDR1 and CDR2 are SGHRS and YFSETQ. With 4 bases removed from V and 2 bases from J, the gap between germline ends came to 10 bases. The CDR3 runs to 13 residues. CDR3 sequence reads: CASSTSGTYEQYF. As DNA, the CDR3 is TGCGCCAGCAGCACGTCCGGGACCTACGAGCAGTACTTC.

The rearrangement uses TRBV19 and TRBJ1-1; D might be TRBD1 (6 bases). Germline V lookup: CDR1 LNHDA, CDR2 SQIVND (reference sequence). Trimming stripped 5 bases from V and 6 bases from J, with 13 bases between. CDR3 size: 13 residues. For the CDR3, the DNA is TGTGCCAGTAGTTTCTTTACAGGGTCTGAAGCTTTCTTT. This translates into CASSFFTGSEAFF.

This sequence joins TRBV6-5 and TRBJ1-1; maybe TRBD1 (5 bases). Germline V gives CDR1 MNHEY, CDR2 SVGAGI. The CDR3 is 14 residues long. The V and J ends lost 4 bases and 5 bases respectively, with 14 bases between them. The CDR3 spells CASSSGLGGTEAFF. The CDR3 coding sequence is TGTGCCAGCAGTTCCGGACTGGGGGGTACTGAAGCTTTCTTT.

This chain links TRBV19 with TRBJ2-2; D is perhaps TRBD2 (6 bases). V was trimmed by 8 bases and J by 1 base, leaving 14 bases between them. The CDR3 is 15 amino acids. CDR1 and CDR2 from the germline V gene are LNHDA and SQIVND (reference sequence). CDR3 sequence (DNA): TGTGCCAGTTTCCCCGGGAGTTGGAACACCGGGGAGCTGTTTTTT. Translated: CASFPGSWNTGELFF.

The CDR3, as DNA: TGTGCCAGCAGCCCTACCGTAACCCTTACGCAGTATTTT. This gives the protein CASSPTVTLTQYF. The J gene is TRBJ2-3, the V gene TRBV7-9; D unclear. The V gene's germline CDR1 is SEHNR and CDR2 FQNEAQ (reference sequence). With 5 bases removed from V and 8 bases from J, the gap between germline ends came to 14 bases. The CDR3 is 13 amino acids.